These T cell receptor beta chains were read from a single sample in a study of response to subunit inactivated influenza vaccine. MiXCR, run by TCRdb on the RT-PCR reads, gives a single entry per CDR3 protein. This table has hundreds of thousands of distinct CDR3 sequences, less than 10% appearing once. Sample: PBMCs from blood, taken less than 30 months after vaccination. The receptors originated from a man in his fifties or sixties who received an inactivated influenza vaccine. Both conserved end residues are part of each CDR3. A D gene is named only where the DNA matches it firmly. The size entry is marked missing in some rows and otherwise reads once, few, many or a size class.

D gene: NA; clone size: many; J gene: TRBJ1-5; V gene: TRBV7-6; CDR3 protein: CASSRGGRNQPQHF; CDR3 DNA: TGTGCCAGCTCCCGGGGGGGTCGCAATCAGCCCCAGCATTTT
D gene: TRBD1; clone size: few; J gene: TRBJ2-2; V gene: TRBV6-1; CDR3 protein: CASRESDRVGGELFF; CDR3 DNA: TGTGCCAGCAGGGAATCAGACAGGGTCGGCGGGGAGCTGTTTTTT
D gene: NA; clone size: many; J gene: TRBJ1-2; V gene: TRBV6-5; CDR3 protein: CASSKDSYGYTF; CDR3 DNA: TGTGCCAGCAGTAAAGACAGCTATGGCTACACCTTC
D gene: TRBD2; clone size: NA; J gene: TRBJ2-1; V gene: TRBV4-3; CDR3 protein: CASSQDPTSPSSYNEQFF; CDR3 DNA: TGCGCCAGCAGCCAAGATCCGACTAGCCCGAGCTCCTACAATGAGCAGTTCTTC
D gene: NA; clone size: few; J gene: TRBJ2-3; V gene: TRBV6-5; CDR3 protein: CASSYGPAEDTQYF; CDR3 DNA: TGTGCCAGCAGTTACGGGCCGGCAGAAGATACGCAGTATTTT
D gene: TRBD1; clone size: NA; J gene: TRBJ2-7; V gene: TRBV6-5; CDR3 protein: CASSSNRGSSYEQYF; CDR3 DNA: TGTGCCAGCAGTTCTAACAGGGGGAGCTCCTACGAGCAGTACTTC
D gene: TRBD2; clone size: NA; J gene: TRBJ2-1; V gene: TRBV6-5; CDR3 protein: CASSYAASGRIYNEQFF; CDR3 DNA: TGTGCCAGCAGTTACGCGGCTAGCGGGAGGATTTACAATGAGCAGTTCTTC
D gene: TRBD2; clone size: NA; J gene: TRBJ2-7; V gene: TRBV29-1; CDR3 protein: CSIRLADKPYEQYF; CDR3 DNA: TGCAGCATCAGACTAGCGGACAAACCCTACGAGCAGTACTTC
D gene: NA; clone size: NA; J gene: TRBJ2-7; V gene: TRBV16; CDR3 protein: CASSQGGMGYEQYF; CDR3 DNA: TGTGCCAGCAGCCAGGGAGGTATGGGCTACGAGCAGTACTTC
D gene: TRBD2; clone size: NA; J gene: TRBJ2-5; V gene: TRBV20-1; CDR3 protein: CSAKGTTAGGTQYF; CDR3 DNA: TGCAGTGCTAAGGGAACGACTGCGGGAGGGACCCAGTACTTC
D gene: NA; clone size: NA; J gene: TRBJ2-1; V gene: TRBV10-3; CDR3 protein: CAISVPGPNEQFF; CDR3 DNA: TGTGCCATCAGTGTACCGGGGCCCAATGAGCAGTTCTTC
D gene: NA; clone size: few; J gene: TRBJ2-3; V gene: TRBV7-9; CDR3 protein: CASSLGRFSTDTQYF; CDR3 DNA: TGTGCCAGCAGCCTGGGACGGTTTAGCACAGATACGCAGTATTTT
D gene: TRBD1; clone size: NA; J gene: TRBJ2-5; V gene: TRBV4-1; CDR3 protein: CASSQGTWDRIQETQYF; CDR3 DNA: TGCGCCAGCAGCCAAGGGACCTGGGACAGAATCCAAGAGACCCAGTACTTC
D gene: NA; clone size: few; J gene: TRBJ2-7; V gene: TRBV29-1; CDR3 protein: CSVARVLSYEQYF; CDR3 DNA: TGCAGCGTTGCCAGGGTTCTCTCCTACGAGCAGTACTTC
D gene: NA; clone size: many; J gene: TRBJ1-5; V gene: TRBV7-2; CDR3 protein: CASSLGQNQPQHF; CDR3 DNA: TGTGCCAGCAGCTTAGGGCAGAATCAGCCCCAGCATTTT
D gene: TRBD1; clone size: few; J gene: TRBJ2-1; V gene: TRBV12-3/TRBV12-4; CDR3 protein: CASNDRGSHEQFF; CDR3 DNA: TGTGCCAGCAATGACAGGGGAAGCCATGAGCAGTTCTTC
D gene: NA; clone size: few; J gene: TRBJ2-3; V gene: TRBV4-1; CDR3 protein: CASSQFFSGYTDTQYF; CDR3 DNA: TGCGCCAGCAGTCAATTCTTTAGCGGATACACAGATACGCAGTATTTT
D gene: TRBD1; clone size: NA; J gene: TRBJ2-1; V gene: TRBV5-6; CDR3 protein: CASRETGGATNEQFF; CDR3 DNA: TGTGCCAGCAGGGAAACAGGGGGCGCTACCAATGAGCAGTTCTTC
D gene: NA; clone size: NA; J gene: TRBJ1-4; V gene: TRBV7-9; CDR3 protein: CATSLAVDNEKLFF; CDR3 DNA: TGTGCCACCAGCTTAGCGGTGGATAATGAAAAACTGTTTTTT
D gene: NA; clone size: NA; J gene: TRBJ2-5; V gene: TRBV4-3; CDR3 protein: CASSQDHSGGSGETQYF; CDR3 DNA: TGCGCCAGCAGCCAAGATCACAGTGGCGGGTCGGGGGAGACCCAGTACTTC
D gene: TRBD2; clone size: few; J gene: TRBJ2-5; V gene: TRBV20-1; CDR3 protein: CSAKTSGIQETQYF; CDR3 DNA: TGCAGTGCTAAAACTAGCGGGATACAAGAGACCCAGTACTTC
D gene: TRBD1; clone size: NA; J gene: TRBJ2-1; V gene: TRBV5-1; CDR3 protein: CASRSGQGAYNEQFF; CDR3 DNA: TGCGCCAGCAGGTCGGGACAGGGTGCCTACAATGAGCAGTTCTTC
D gene: NA; clone size: few; J gene: TRBJ1-3; V gene: TRBV3-1; CDR3 protein: CASSQIGTDSGNTIYF; CDR3 DNA: TGTGCCAGCAGCCAGATAGGGACGGACTCTGGAAACACCATATATTTT
D gene: TRBD1; clone size: NA; J gene: TRBJ1-1; V gene: TRBV18; CDR3 protein: CASSLNTGGNTEAFF; CDR3 DNA: TGTGCCAGCTCACTTAATACAGGGGGGAACACTGAAGCTTTCTTT
D gene: NA; clone size: NA; J gene: TRBJ1-1; V gene: TRBV28; CDR3 protein: CASSSPGGRTEAFF; CDR3 DNA: TGTGCCAGCAGTTCCCCCGGTGGTAGGACTGAAGCTTTCTTT
D gene: TRBD1; clone size: few; J gene: TRBJ1-6; V gene: TRBV7-8; CDR3 protein: CASSLLATGRTNSPLHF; CDR3 DNA: TGTGCCAGCAGCCTCCTAGCGACAGGGCGGACGAATTCACCCCTCCACTTT
D gene: TRBD2; clone size: many; J gene: TRBJ2-1; V gene: TRBV12-3/TRBV12-4; CDR3 protein: CASSTTSGGVRSYNEQFF; CDR3 DNA: TGTGCCAGCAGCACAACTAGCGGGGGGGTTAGGTCCTACAATGAGCAGTTCTTC
D gene: NA; clone size: few; J gene: TRBJ2-7; V gene: TRBV7-9; CDR3 protein: CASSESRQTLYEQYF; CDR3 DNA: TGTGCCAGCAGCGAGAGCAGGCAAACCCTCTACGAGCAGTACTTC
D gene: NA; clone size: NA; J gene: TRBJ1-2; V gene: TRBV20-1; CDR3 protein: CSAGPVNYGYTF; CDR3 DNA: TGCAGTGCCGGCCCAGTTAACTATGGCTACACCTTC
D gene: NA; clone size: NA; J gene: TRBJ2-7; V gene: TRBV4-1; CDR3 protein: CASSQDVGTGSYEQYF; CDR3 DNA: TGCGCCAGCAGCCAAGATGTGGGGACGGGTTCCTACGAGCAGTACTTC
D gene: TRBD2; clone size: many; J gene: TRBJ2-2; V gene: TRBV12-3/TRBV12-4; CDR3 protein: CASRKAGATGELFF; CDR3 DNA: TGTGCCAGCAGAAAAGCGGGAGCCACCGGGGAGCTGTTTTTT
D gene: TRBD1; clone size: many; J gene: TRBJ2-1; V gene: TRBV2; CDR3 protein: CASTSDRYNEQFF; CDR3 DNA: TGTGCCAGCACATCGGACAGGTACAATGAGCAGTTCTTC
D gene: TRBD2; clone size: NA; J gene: TRBJ2-5; V gene: TRBV20-1; CDR3 protein: CSVREGMAETQYF; CDR3 DNA: TGCAGTGTTAGGGAGGGGATGGCTGAGACCCAGTACTTC
D gene: TRBD1; clone size: NA; J gene: TRBJ2-1; V gene: TRBV7-9; CDR3 protein: CASSSNRDSNEQFF; CDR3 DNA: TGTGCCAGCAGCTCCAACCGGGACAGCAATGAGCAGTTCTTC
D gene: TRBD2; clone size: many; J gene: TRBJ2-3; V gene: TRBV28; CDR3 protein: CASNPSGAGTDTQYF; CDR3 DNA: TGTGCCAGCAACCCTAGCGGGGCAGGGACAGATACGCAGTATTTT
D gene: TRBD1; clone size: NA; J gene: TRBJ2-7; V gene: TRBV6-7; CDR3 protein: CASTADRDRGPPSSYEQYF; CDR3 DNA: TGTGCCAGCACCGCCGACCGGGACAGGGGTCCGCCGAGCTCCTACGAGCAGTACTTC
D gene: NA; clone size: many; J gene: TRBJ2-1; V gene: TRBV15; CDR3 protein: CATSRRDLVWGGNEQFF; CDR3 DNA: TGTGCCACCAGCAGACGGGACCTAGTTTGGGGAGGCAATGAGCAGTTCTTC
D gene: NA; clone size: few; J gene: TRBJ2-7; V gene: TRBV7-6; CDR3 protein: CASSSGSGSQYEQYF; CDR3 DNA: TGTGCCAGCAGCTCCGGCTCCGGGAGCCAATACGAGCAGTACTTC
D gene: NA; clone size: few; J gene: TRBJ1-1; V gene: TRBV29-1; CDR3 protein: CSVEDLGGARTEAFF; CDR3 DNA: TGCAGCGTTGAAGATTTGGGGGGCGCTAGAACTGAAGCTTTCTTT
D gene: TRBD1; clone size: few; J gene: TRBJ2-7; V gene: TRBV28; CDR3 protein: CASSKPGQNYYEQYF; CDR3 DNA: TGTGCCAGCAGTAAACCGGGACAGAATTACTACGAGCAGTACTTC
D gene: NA; clone size: NA; J gene: TRBJ1-6; V gene: TRBV6-2/TRBV6-3; CDR3 protein: CASSYSTAGRNSPLHF; CDR3 DNA: TGTGCCAGCAGTTACTCGACGGCGGGAAGAAATTCACCCCTCCACTTT
D gene: TRBD2; clone size: few; J gene: TRBJ2-1; V gene: TRBV20-1; CDR3 protein: CSARLWEGGGNEQFF; CDR3 DNA: TGCAGTGCTAGACTCTGGGAGGGAGGAGGCAATGAGCAGTTCTTC
D gene: NA; clone size: many; J gene: TRBJ2-2; V gene: TRBV10-3; CDR3 protein: CAISVTTGELFF; CDR3 DNA: TGTGCCATCAGTGTGACCACCGGGGAGCTGTTTTTT
D gene: NA; clone size: NA; J gene: TRBJ1-1; V gene: TRBV2; CDR3 protein: CASTVRTNTEAFF; CDR3 DNA: TGTGCCAGCACCGTTAGGACGAACACTGAAGCTTTCTTT
D gene: NA; clone size: few; J gene: TRBJ1-1; V gene: TRBV6-5; CDR3 protein: CASSYWGRNTEAFF; CDR3 DNA: TGTGCCAGCAGTTATTGGGGTCGGAACACTGAAGCTTTCTTT
D gene: NA; clone size: NA; J gene: TRBJ2-4; V gene: TRBV12-5; CDR3 protein: CASVYLAKTIQYF; CDR3 DNA: TGTGCTAGTGTCTACTTAGCCAAAACCATTCAGTACTTC
D gene: TRBD1; clone size: NA; J gene: TRBJ1-2; V gene: TRBV29-1; CDR3 protein: CSVVGRDRDIYGYTF; CDR3 DNA: TGCAGCGTTGTAGGCCGGGACAGGGATATATATGGCTACACCTTC
D gene: NA; clone size: many; J gene: TRBJ2-1; V gene: TRBV5-1; CDR3 protein: CASSLTPGGEQFF; CDR3 DNA: TGCGCCAGCAGCTTGACACCTGGGGGTGAGCAGTTCTTC
D gene: NA; clone size: many; J gene: TRBJ2-1; V gene: TRBV11-2; CDR3 protein: CASSLMGNAYNEQFF; CDR3 DNA: TGTGCCAGCAGCTTAATGGGGAATGCCTACAATGAGCAGTTCTTC
D gene: NA; clone size: few; J gene: TRBJ2-2; V gene: TRBV2; CDR3 protein: CASPDNTGELFF; CDR3 DNA: TGTGCCAGCCCAGACAACACCGGGGAGCTGTTTTTT
D gene: NA; clone size: few; J gene: TRBJ2-1; V gene: TRBV15; CDR3 protein: CATSRDLKGAQFF; CDR3 DNA: TGTGCCACCAGCAGAGATCTTAAGGGAGCGCAGTTCTTC
D gene: NA; clone size: few; J gene: TRBJ1-2; V gene: TRBV11-2; CDR3 protein: CASSLSVFQGYTF; CDR3 DNA: TGTGCCAGCAGCTTAAGTGTATTTCAGGGTTACACCTTC
D gene: TRBD2; clone size: few; J gene: TRBJ2-3; V gene: TRBV3-1; CDR3 protein: CASRPSGGSGDTQYF; CDR3 DNA: TGTGCCAGCAGACCAAGCGGGGGGTCGGGAGATACGCAGTATTTT
D gene: NA; clone size: few; J gene: TRBJ2-3; V gene: TRBV4-3; CDR3 protein: CASSQDNGGVGTDTQYF; CDR3 DNA: TGCGCCAGCAGCCAAGATAACGGGGGAGTTGGCACAGATACGCAGTATTTT
D gene: NA; clone size: few; J gene: TRBJ1-3; V gene: TRBV5-6; CDR3 protein: CASSFFGRGPGNTIYF; CDR3 DNA: TGTGCCAGCAGCTTCTTCGGCCGGGGGCCAGGAAACACCATATATTTT
D gene: TRBD1; clone size: few; J gene: TRBJ1-5; V gene: TRBV28; CDR3 protein: CATLGQGSNQPQHF; CDR3 DNA: TGTGCCACCCTCGGACAGGGAAGCAATCAGCCCCAGCATTTT
D gene: TRBD1; clone size: few; J gene: TRBJ2-7; V gene: TRBV10-3; CDR3 protein: CAISDRGQGVLNEQYF; CDR3 DNA: TGTGCCATCAGCGACCGAGGACAGGGGGTTTTGAACGAGCAGTACTTC
D gene: NA; clone size: NA; J gene: TRBJ1-1; V gene: TRBV10-3; CDR3 protein: CAIRIGQNTEAFF; CDR3 DNA: TGTGCCATCAGGATTGGACAAAACACTGAAGCTTTCTTT
D gene: NA; clone size: few; J gene: TRBJ1-4; V gene: TRBV7-2; CDR3 protein: CASRGQPNEKLFF; CDR3 DNA: TGTGCCAGCAGAGGACAGCCTAATGAAAAACTGTTTTTT
D gene: TRBD2; clone size: few; J gene: TRBJ2-1; V gene: TRBV28; CDR3 protein: CASSSPLALPKGNEQFF; CDR3 DNA: TGTGCCAGCAGTTCGCCACTAGCGCTCCCCAAGGGCAATGAGCAGTTCTTC